This T cell receptor (beta chain) was found in a study of identical twins. At least ten counts were recorded for this clonotype. Its specificity is not known. Findings of the study overall: The same donors were not followed; conclusions instead depended on cross-sectional statistical analysis. There were fewer insertions in abundant cord blood beta clonotypes, but memory repertoires showed no such pattern.

The cDNA had a unique molecular identifier and a template-switch universal primer site. A single record per CDR3 protein comes from TCRdb applying MiXCR to the 5' RACE reads. This sample has hundreds of thousands of distinct CDR3 sequences, with about 7.5% found just once. The CDR3 has 14 residues. The germline CDR1 and CDR2 sequences are SNHLY and FYNNEI. With 4 bases clipped from V and 7 bases from J, the junction kept 9 bases outside the gene matches. These data are also associated with another study on yellow fever vaccine responses in identical twins.

The rearrangement links TRBV2 to TRBJ2-7, with 8 bases that match TRBD1. The sequence came from a woman between 18 and 29 years old in good health. The sample taken for sequencing was memory (CD45RO+) T cells sorted from blood. The CDR3: CASSGRTGMREQYF. The CDR3 bases are TGTGCCAGCAGTGGACGGACAGGGATGAGGGAGCAGTACTTC.